This TCR beta chain originates from a study of blood T cell repertoires in COVID-19. The table came from immunoSEQ multiplex PCR; TCRdb's copy has only in-frame clones and leaves some out. The sample contains about 100,000 clones, roughly 84% of which appear only once. Germline V gene sequence: CDR1 GTSNPN, CDR2 SVGIG (reference sequence). The CDR3 has 14 residues. The sequence came from a man aged 25 to 45 in a cohort sampled during active COVID-19. The chain is built from TRBV30 and TRBJ2-3; 9 bases match TRBD2. Sequencing used peripheral blood. As DNA, the CDR3 is TGTGCTGGGGGCGGGGGGGCTAGCACAGATACGCAGTATTTT. Translated, it gives CAGGGGASTDTQYF.